Listed below are T cell receptor beta chains from one sample, sequenced in a study of T-cell reconstitution after alpha-beta-depleted transplantation in children. TCRdb reanalysed the PCR reads using MiXCR and keeps one entry per CDR3 protein. The table has approximately 500,000 distinct CDR3 sequences, about 10% seen once. Source: PBMCs, taken before TCRalphabeta/CD19-depleted stem cell transplant. All receptors derive from a child aged 2-15 years with inherited bone marrow failure, due to receive a stem cell transplant. Both conserved end residues are part of each CDR3. The D gene is left open where the match is weak. Size is omitted from some rows. Given values are once, few, many or a class for expanded clones.

TRBJ2-7,-,-,TRBV11-2,CASSLEKDYEQYF
TRBJ2-7,many,-,TRBV5-1,CASSGLSLGDEQYF
TRBJ2-2,many,-,TRBV21-1,CASSTLTSEEAGDTGELFF
TRBJ2-2,many,-,TRBV6-5,CASQLFRGRSNTGELFF
TRBJ1-5,many,-,TRBV12-3/TRBV12-4,CASSWEPGRSSNQPQHF
TRBJ2-1,many,-,TRBV5-1,CASSLVTGSPYNEQFF
TRBJ2-3,many,-,TRBV27,CASKDSTDTQYF
TRBJ2-7,many,-,TRBV5-1,CASSFDPPSYEQYF
TRBJ2-1,many,-,TRBV20-1,CSARGYNEQFF
TRBJ2-1,many,-,TRBV27,CASSLSQASAYNEQFF
TRBJ2-5,many,-,TRBV4-2,CASSQDGAWETQYF
TRBJ2-6,many,-,TRBV5-1,CASSLPSRAGANVLTF
TRBJ1-1,many,-,TRBV5-1,CASSSKGTEAFF
TRBJ2-4,many,TRBD1,TRBV30,CAWGTGVAKNIQYF
TRBJ2-1,many,-,TRBV29-1,CSVGPAGRIGSYNEQFF
TRBJ1-2,many,TRBD1,TRBV7-9,CASSFYRGGGYTF
TRBJ2-3,many,-,TRBV5-6,CASSLGGHTDTQYF
TRBJ1-3,many,-,TRBV28,CASSSRWRGNTIYF
TRBJ2-7,few,-,TRBV12-3/TRBV12-4,CASSPRRGGGDMSYEQYF
TRBJ2-7,-,-,TRBV21-1,CASSRRPRSSYEQYF
TRBJ2-3,few,-,TRBV30,CAWSVVRGWPTDTQYF
TRBJ2-1,few,TRBD2,TRBV11-1,CASKFPLSSMTSGDLNEQFF
TRBJ2-7,-,TRBD2,TRBV4-3,CASSRSSGRAIGGIYEQYF
TRBJ2-7,many,-,TRBV6-5,CASSYGYYDEQYF
TRBJ2-3,many,TRBD2,TRBV20-1,CSADLAGGPPSTDTQYF
TRBJ1-5,-,-,TRBV18,CASSPSLGSNQPQHF